The 2 T cell receptor beta chains below all came from one sample that was sequenced in a study of cytomegalovirus exposure and HLA in healthy donors. Primers included in the PCR were 60 Vbeta and 13 Jbeta primers. Assay: immunoSEQ multiplex PCR; the TCRdb copy retains only in-frame clones and omits some. The profile shows some 180,000 clones, roughly 75% of them singletons. Specimen: PBMCs. The receptors were gathered from a woman in her thirties in good health and CMV-seronegative.

V is TRBV6-5 and J is TRBJ1-6; the match to TRBD1 covers 7 bases. V was clipped by 0 bases and J by 7 bases; unmatched bases: 3. The CDR3 totals 15 residues. Germline V gives CDR1 MNHEY, CDR2 SVGAGI. As DNA, the CDR3 is TGTGCCAGCAGTTACTCGTGGGACAGCAATTCACCCCTCCACTTT. It encodes CASSYSWDSNSPLHF.

The chain is built from TRBV5-1 and TRBJ1-1, with a weak D call TRBD1 (5 bases). The CDR3 extends over 15 amino acids. V lost 4 bases to trimming and J lost 0 bases, with 13 bases between them. Germline V gene lookup returns CDR1 SGHRS and CDR2 YFSETQ. CDR3 DNA: TGCGCCAGCAGCCCCAATATCAGGGTGAACACTGAAGCTTTCTTT. This codes for CASSPNIRVNTEAFF.